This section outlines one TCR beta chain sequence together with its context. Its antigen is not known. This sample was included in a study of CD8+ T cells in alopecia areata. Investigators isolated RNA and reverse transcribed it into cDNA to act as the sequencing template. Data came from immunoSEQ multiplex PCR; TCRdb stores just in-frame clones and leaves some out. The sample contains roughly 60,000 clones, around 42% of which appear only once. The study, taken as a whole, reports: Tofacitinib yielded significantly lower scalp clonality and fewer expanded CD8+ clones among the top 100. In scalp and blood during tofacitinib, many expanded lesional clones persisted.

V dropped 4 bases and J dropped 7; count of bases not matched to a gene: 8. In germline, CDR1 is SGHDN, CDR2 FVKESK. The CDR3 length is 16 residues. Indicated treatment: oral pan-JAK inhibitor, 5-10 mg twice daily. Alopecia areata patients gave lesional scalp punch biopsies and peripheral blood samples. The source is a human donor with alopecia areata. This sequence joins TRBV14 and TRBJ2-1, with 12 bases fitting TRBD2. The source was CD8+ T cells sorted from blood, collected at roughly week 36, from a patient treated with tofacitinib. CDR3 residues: CASSPWTSGTENEQFF. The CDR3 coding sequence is TGTGCCAGCAGCCCCTGGACTAGCGGGACGGAAAATGAGCAGTTCTTC.